This section outlines one T cell receptor beta chain sequence together with its context. It has no known antigen specificity. Base quality data are lacking; no much larger clone is found one base away. This entry is derived from a study of brain metastases from non-small cell lung cancer (dated by TCRdb to the late 2010s). Some background on the complete study: In non-small-cell lung cancer patients, the researchers characterized the immune microenvironment of brain metastases and primary tumors that had been resected as matched pairs. General findings and caveats noted by the study authors: Compared with the matched primary tumors, more than 60% of brain metastases appeared to show expanded T-cell clones. Paired brain metastases and primary tumors largely shared TCR repertoires, although T-cell densities in the metastases were sparse. T-cell infiltration was lower in brain metastases than in primary tumors (P < 0.001).

Receptor libraries were prepared by the immunoSEQ multiplex PCR assay. T-cell receptor beta chain repertoire sequencing was carried out together with a 770-gene immune expression panel. Imported from immuneACCESS, the table was reduced by TCRdb to in-frame sequences with V and J called. These copies leave out some clones; in studies compared against another copy, an unresolved V gene accounts for under half, and the cause of the remainder is not known. Across this sample there are about 7,800 clones, with 70% to 90% seen only once. The biggest ten clones account for roughly 4% of the sample. The germline V gene specifies SGDLS as CDR1 and YYNGEE as CDR2. The germline V end is reduced by 2 bases and the J end by 4 bases; junction bases left unmatched: 7. Measured from the cysteine to the phenylalanine, the CDR3 is 15 residues long. Only the CDR3 part of the read is kept: 45 bases, read in frame from the first base.

The cohort comprised roughly 39 patients with surgically resected non-small-cell lung cancer who had both primary tumor and brain metastasis specimens. The tumor specimens consisted of archival formalin-fixed, paraffin-embedded tissues. The TCR was taken from a donor at least 40 years old with non-small cell lung cancer. The rearranged chain carries TRBV9 and TRBJ1-1; 8 bases in between match TRBD1. Sequencing used primary lung tumor tissue. The sample's cell subset or site label is to be understood as: primary lung tumor paired with brain metastasis. For the CDR3, the sequence is CASSVQGAQGTEAFF. The sequence in DNA is TGTGCCAGCAGCGTCCAGGGGGCGCAGGGCACTGAAGCTTTCTTT.